This TCR beta chain was profiled in a study of T-cell reconstitution after alpha-beta-depleted transplantation in children (dated by TCRdb to about 2016). Turning to the overall study: T-cell immune reconstitution after TCRalphabeta/CD19-depleted allogeneic hematopoietic cell transplantation in children was quantitatively tracked in the study by means of TCR repertoire profiling.

At least ten counts were recorded for this clonotype. Its antigen specificity is not known. Base qualities are not at hand, and no much larger clone is one base apart. Trimming costs V 3 bases and J 3 bases, and their ends lie 10 bases apart. Via the germline V gene, CDR1 is SGHTA and CDR2 FQGNSA. The CDR3 contains 14 residues, cysteine and phenylalanine counted. Only the CDR3 DNA stays, 42 bases, in frame from base 1. Library construction relied on PCR. TCRdb shows the sequencer as Illumina HiSeq 2500. TCR library preparation used molecular barcoding, with unique molecular identifiers applied to normalize quantification of the TCRbeta repertoire. The public reads were run again by TCRdb, first through fastp at Q25 and then through MiXCR, and only productive beta chains were kept. Identical CDR3 proteins give one entry, which carries the most common genes and DNA. This sample comprises some 490,000 distinct CDR3 sequences, roughly an eighth of them detected only once. The top ten clonotypes cover about 5.4% of the sample.

Rearrangement joined TRBV7-2 to TRBJ2-3; TRBD1 is possibly the D segment (6 matching bases). The sequence was collected from a human donor who donated a stem cell graft to a child with combined immunodeficiency. The sample in question was PBMCs from the stem cell graft donor, obtained from the stem cell graft. The CDR3 corresponds to CASSLLRGTDTQYF. The bases are TGTGCCAGCAGCTTGCTCAGGGGAACAGATACGCAGTATTTT.